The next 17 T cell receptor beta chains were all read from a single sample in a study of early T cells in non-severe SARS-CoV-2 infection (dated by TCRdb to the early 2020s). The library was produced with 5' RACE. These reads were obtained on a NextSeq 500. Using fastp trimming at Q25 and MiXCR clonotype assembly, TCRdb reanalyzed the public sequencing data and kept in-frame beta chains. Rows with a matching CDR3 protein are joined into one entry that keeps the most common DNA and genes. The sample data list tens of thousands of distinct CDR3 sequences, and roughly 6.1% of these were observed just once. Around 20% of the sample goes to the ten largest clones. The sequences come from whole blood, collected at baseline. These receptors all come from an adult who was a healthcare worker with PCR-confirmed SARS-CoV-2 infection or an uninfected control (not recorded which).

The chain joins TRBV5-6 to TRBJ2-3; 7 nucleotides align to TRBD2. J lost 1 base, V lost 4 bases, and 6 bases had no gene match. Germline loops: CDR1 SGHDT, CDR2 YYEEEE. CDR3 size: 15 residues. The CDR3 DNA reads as TGTGCCAGCAGCCCCCTCAGCGGGGGCACAGATACGCAGTATTTT. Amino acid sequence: CASSPLSGGTDTQYF.

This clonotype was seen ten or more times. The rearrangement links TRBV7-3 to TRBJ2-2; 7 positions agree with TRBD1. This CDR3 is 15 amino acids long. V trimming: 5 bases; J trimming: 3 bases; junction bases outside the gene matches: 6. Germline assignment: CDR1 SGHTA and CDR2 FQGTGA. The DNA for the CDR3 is TGTGCCAGCAGCGCTAACAGGGGCGACACCGGGGAGCTGTTTTTT. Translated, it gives CASSANRGDTGELFF.

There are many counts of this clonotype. The CDR3 is CASRETGGRDTQYF. The CDR3 nucleotides read TGTGCCAGCAGGGAAACCGGGGGAAGAGATACGCAGTATTTT. This chain uses TRBV7-2 with TRBJ2-3; the D gene is possibly TRBD2 (6 bases). CDR1 and CDR2 from the germline V gene are SGHTA and FQGNSA. V was trimmed by 6 bases and J by 5 bases, leaving 15 bases between them. The CDR3 runs 14 residues.

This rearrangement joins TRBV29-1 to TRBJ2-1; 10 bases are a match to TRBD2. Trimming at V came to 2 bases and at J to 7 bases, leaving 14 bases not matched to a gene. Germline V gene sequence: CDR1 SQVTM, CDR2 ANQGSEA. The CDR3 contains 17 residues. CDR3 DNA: TGCAGCGTTGAAACCCCTAGCGGGAGATATAATAGGAATGAGCAGTTCTTC. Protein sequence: CSVETPSGRYNRNEQFF.

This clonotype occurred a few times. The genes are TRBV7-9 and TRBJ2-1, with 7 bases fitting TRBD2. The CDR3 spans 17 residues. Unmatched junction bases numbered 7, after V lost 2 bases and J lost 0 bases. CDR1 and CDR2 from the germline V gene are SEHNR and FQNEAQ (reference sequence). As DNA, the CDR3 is TGTGCCAGCAGCTTATACCGGGGACTAACCTCCTACAATGAGCAGTTCTTC. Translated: CASSLYRGLTSYNEQFF.

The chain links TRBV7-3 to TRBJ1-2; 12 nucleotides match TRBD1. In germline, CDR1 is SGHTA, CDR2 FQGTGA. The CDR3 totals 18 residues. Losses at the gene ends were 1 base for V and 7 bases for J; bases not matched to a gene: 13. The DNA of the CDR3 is TGTGCCAGCAGCTTAATAGGAGGGACAGGGGGCCGAGATCGTGGCTACACCTTC. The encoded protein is CASSLIGGTGGRDRGYTF.

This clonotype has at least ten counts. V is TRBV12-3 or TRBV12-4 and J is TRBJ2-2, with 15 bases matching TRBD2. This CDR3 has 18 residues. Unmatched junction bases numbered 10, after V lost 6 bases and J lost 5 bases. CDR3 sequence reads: CASRRPGLAGGWTGELFF. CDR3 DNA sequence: TGTGCCAGCAGAAGACCGGGACTAGCGGGAGGATGGACCGGGGAGCTGTTTTTT.

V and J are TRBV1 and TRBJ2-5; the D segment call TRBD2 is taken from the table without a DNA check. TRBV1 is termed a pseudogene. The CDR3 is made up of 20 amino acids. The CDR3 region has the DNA TGCACCAGCAGCCAAGATCCCCCAGAGGACCTAGCGGGGGGTGAAGAGACCCAGTACTTC. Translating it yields CTSSQDPPEDLAGGEETQYF.

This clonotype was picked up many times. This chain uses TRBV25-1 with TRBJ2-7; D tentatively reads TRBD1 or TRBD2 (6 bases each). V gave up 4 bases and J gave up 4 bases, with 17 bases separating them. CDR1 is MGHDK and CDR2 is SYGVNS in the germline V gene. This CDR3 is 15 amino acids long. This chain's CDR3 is CASSGDTFGTYEQYF. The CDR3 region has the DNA TGTGCCAGCAGTGGGGACACCTTTGGGACTTACGAGCAGTACTTC.

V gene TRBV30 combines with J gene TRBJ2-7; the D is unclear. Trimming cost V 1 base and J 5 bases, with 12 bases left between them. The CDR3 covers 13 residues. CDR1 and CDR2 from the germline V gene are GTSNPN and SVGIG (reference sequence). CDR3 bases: TGTGCCTGGAGTGAAGGCGGACGGAACGAGCAGTACTTC. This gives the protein CAWSEGGRNEQYF.

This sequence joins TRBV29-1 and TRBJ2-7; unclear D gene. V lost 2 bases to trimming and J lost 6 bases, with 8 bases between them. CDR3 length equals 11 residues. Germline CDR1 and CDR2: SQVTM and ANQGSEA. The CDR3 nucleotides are TGCAGCGTTGAAATTCTGGGCGAGCAGTACTTC. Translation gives CSVEILGEQYF.

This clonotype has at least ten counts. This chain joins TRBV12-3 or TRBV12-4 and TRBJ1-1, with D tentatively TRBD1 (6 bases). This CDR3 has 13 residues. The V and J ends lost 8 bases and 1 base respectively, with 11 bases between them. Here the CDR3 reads CASSGQRNTEAFF. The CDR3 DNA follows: TGTGCCAGCTCAGGACAGAGGAACACTGAAGCTTTCTTT.

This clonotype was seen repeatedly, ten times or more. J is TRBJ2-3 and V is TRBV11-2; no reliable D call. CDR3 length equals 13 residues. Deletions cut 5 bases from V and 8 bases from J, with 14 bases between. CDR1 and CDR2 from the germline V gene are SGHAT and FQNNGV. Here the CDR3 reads CASSPLRQRTQYF. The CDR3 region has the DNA TGTGCCAGCAGCCCACTAAGGCAGCGTACGCAGTATTTT.

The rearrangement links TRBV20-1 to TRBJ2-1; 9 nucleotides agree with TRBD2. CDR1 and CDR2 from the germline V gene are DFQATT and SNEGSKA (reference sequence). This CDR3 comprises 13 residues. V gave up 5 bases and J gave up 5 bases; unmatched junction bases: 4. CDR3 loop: CSAGTSRHNEQFF. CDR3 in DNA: TGCAGTGCTGGGACTAGCAGACACAATGAGCAGTTCTTC.

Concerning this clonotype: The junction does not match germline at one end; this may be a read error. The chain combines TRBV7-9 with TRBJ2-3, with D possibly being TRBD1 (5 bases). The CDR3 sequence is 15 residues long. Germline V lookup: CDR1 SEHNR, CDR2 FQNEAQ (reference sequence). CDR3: CANSSTQGSTDTQYF. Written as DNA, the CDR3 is TGTGCCAACAGCAGCACGCAGGGAAGCACAGATACGCAGTATTTT.

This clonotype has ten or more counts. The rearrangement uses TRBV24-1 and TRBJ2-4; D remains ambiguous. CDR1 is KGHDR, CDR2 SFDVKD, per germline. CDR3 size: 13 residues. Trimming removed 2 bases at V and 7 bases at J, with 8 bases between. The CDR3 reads CATSDSDLNIQYF. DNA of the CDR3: TGTGCCACCAGTGATTCCGATCTGAACATTCAGTACTTC.

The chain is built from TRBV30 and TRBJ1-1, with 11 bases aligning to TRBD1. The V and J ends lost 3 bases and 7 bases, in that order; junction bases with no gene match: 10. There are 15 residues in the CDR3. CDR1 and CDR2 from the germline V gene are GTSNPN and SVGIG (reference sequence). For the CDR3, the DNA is TGTGCCTGGAGCCACGGACAGGGGGCTTCACGTGAAGCTTTCTTT. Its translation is CAWSHGQGASREAFF.